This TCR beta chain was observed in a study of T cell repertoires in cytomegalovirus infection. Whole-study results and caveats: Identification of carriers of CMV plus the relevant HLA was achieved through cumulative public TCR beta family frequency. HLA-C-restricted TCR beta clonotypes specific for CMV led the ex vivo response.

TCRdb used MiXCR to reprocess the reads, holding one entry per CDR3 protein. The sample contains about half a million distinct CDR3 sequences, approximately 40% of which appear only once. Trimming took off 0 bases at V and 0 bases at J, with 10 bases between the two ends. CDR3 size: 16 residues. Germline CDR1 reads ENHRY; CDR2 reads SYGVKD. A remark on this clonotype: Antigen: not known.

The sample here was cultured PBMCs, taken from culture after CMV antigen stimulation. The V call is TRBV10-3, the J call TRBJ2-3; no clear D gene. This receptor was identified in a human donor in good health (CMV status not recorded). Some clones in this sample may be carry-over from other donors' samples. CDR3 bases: TGTGCCATCAGTGAGTCGACGGTCGAGAGCACAGATACGCAGTATTTT. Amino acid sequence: CAISESTVESTDTQYF.